The following is a T cell receptor (beta chain) sequence with its context. Its target is not known. The data derive from a study of T cell repertoires in cytomegalovirus infection. Study at large: Indications of both CMV infection and matching HLA type were provided by public TCR beta signatures. Study-level points and caveats: Carriers of CMV and the relevant HLA type were discriminated by public TCR beta frequency. Dominant in the ex vivo response were TCR beta clonotypes restricted by HLA-C and specific for CMV.

This CDR3 has 17 amino acids. Per germline, CDR1 MNHEY and CDR2 SMNVEV (reference sequence). V lost 4 bases and J lost 8; bases outside the gene matches: 8. MiXCR, applied by TCRdb to the reads, yields one record per CDR3 protein. The sample records 250,000 to 300,000 distinct CDR3 sequences, roughly 21% being singletons. The origin of this receptor is a human donor in good health (CMV status not recorded). Some clones in this sample may be carry-over from other donors' samples. The sample here was cultured PBMCs, taken from culture after CMV antigen stimulation. This chain uses TRBV27 with TRBJ2-1, with 16 bases that match TRBD2. This CDR3 is CASSSRGTSGRAHEQFF. DNA for the CDR3: TGTGCCAGCAGTTCAAGAGGGACTAGCGGGAGGGCCCATGAGCAGTTCTTC.